The entry below gives a single T cell receptor beta chain sequence along with its context. Its antigen is still unknown. The sample is drawn from a study of cytomegalovirus exposure and HLA in healthy donors. Regarding the study as a whole: One variant, a missense change in DCLRE1C, was linked in a later analysis to TCR beta V- and J-gene trimming.

The germline V gene encodes CDR1 SEHNR and CDR2 FQNEAQ (reference sequence). V was shortened by 3 bases and J by 1 base, with 12 bases between the two germline ends. The CDR3 runs to 15 residues. PCR employed 60 Vbeta and 13 Jbeta primers. The table came from immunoSEQ multiplex PCR; TCRdb's copy has only in-frame clones and leaves some out. The sample totals 130,000 or so clones. The clonotype originates from a woman younger than 30 in good health and CMV-seronegative. The gene calls are TRBV7-9 and TRBJ2-5; D is ambiguous. Source material: PBMCs. The CDR3 reads CASSFLGRPQETQYF. In nucleotides, the CDR3 is TGTGCCAGCAGCTTTCTGGGCAGGCCCCAAGAGACCCAGTACTTC.